A few counts support the clone carrying this T cell receptor beta chain. The antigen is unknown. MiXCR, run by TCRdb on the 5' RACE reads, gives a single entry per CDR3 protein. The sample gives 500,000 to 650,000 distinct CDR3 sequences, about 20% of which show up once; approximately 8% is in the top ten. This sample is drawn from a study of T-cell memory formation after mild COVID-19. About the study: TCR clusters largely stayed donor specific.

The CDR3 sequence is 14 residues long. CDR1 and CDR2 (germline): DFQATT, SNEGSKA (reference sequence). The germline V and J ends were trimmed by 5 bases and 6 bases, with 20 bases remaining between them. General study results and limits: Researchers report contracting CD4+ clones mostly in CM and EM, with CD8+ clones in EMRA. From day 15 to 85, contracting clones were balanced between CD4 and CD8, whereas later expanders leaned toward CD4+. There were some responding clones in pre-infection memory, which suggested that cross-reactive memory had joined.

The chain recombines TRBV20-1 with TRBJ2-7; possibly TRBD1 for D (6 bases). This TCR was sampled from an adult woman who had mild COVID-19 (a few samples of this study predate the infection). Cell type and time point are not known. Sequenced: PBMCs or a T cell subset sorted from them (not recorded which). CDR3 protein: CSALDGGWRVEQYF. The CDR3 DNA reads as TGCAGTGCTTTAGATGGGGGCTGGCGGGTCGAGCAGTACTTC.